This T cell receptor beta chain was found in a study of CD8+ T cells in alopecia areata. TCR sequencing used cDNA made by reverse transcription of extracted RNA. The table came from immunoSEQ multiplex PCR; TCRdb's copy has only in-frame clones and leaves some out. Altogether hundreds of thousands of clones are present, more than 45% being singletons, with the ten largest covering approximately 0.44%. Per the germline V gene, CDR1 is SGHTS and CDR2 is YDEGEE. Unmatched junction bases numbered 7, after V lost 6 bases and J lost 2 bases. The CDR3 loop spans 15 amino acids. This TCR was sampled from a human donor with alopecia areata. V is TRBV5-8 and J is TRBJ2-3; TRBD2 matches 9 bases. Sequencing was performed on CD4+ T cells sorted from blood, taken at week 0. CDR3 amino acids: CASTREGLATDTQYF. The CDR3 DNA follows: TGTGCCAGCACCCGCGAGGGACTAGCCACAGATACGCAGTATTTT.